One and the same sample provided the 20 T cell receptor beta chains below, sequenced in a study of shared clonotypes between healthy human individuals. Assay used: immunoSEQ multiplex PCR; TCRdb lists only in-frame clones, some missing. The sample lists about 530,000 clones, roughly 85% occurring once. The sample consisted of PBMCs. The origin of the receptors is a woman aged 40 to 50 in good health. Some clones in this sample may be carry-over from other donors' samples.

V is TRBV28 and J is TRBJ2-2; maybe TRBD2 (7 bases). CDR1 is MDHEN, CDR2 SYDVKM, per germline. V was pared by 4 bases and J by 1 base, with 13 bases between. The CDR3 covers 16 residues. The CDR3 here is CASSSPGGQNTGELFF. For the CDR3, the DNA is TGTGCCAGCAGTTCCCCCGGGGGGCAGAACACCGGGGAGCTGTTTTTT.

The CDR3 sequence is CASSQDGSNQPQHF. The DNA for the CDR3 is TGTGCCAGCAGCCAGGACGGTAGCAATCAGCCCCAGCATTTT. The rearrangement links TRBV5-4 to TRBJ1-5, with no clear D. The ends were cut back, 4 bases at V and 0 bases at J, with 8 bases in the middle. CDR3 length: 14 amino acids. In germline, CDR1 is SGHNT, CDR2 YYREEE (reference sequence).

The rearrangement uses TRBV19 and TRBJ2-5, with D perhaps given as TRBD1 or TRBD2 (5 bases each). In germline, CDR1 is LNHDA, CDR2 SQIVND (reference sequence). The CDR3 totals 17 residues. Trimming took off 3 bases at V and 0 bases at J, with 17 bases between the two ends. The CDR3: CASSIGAGIRYQETQYF. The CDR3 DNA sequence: TGTGCCAGTAGTATCGGGGCAGGGATTCGGTACCAAGAGACCCAGTACTTC.

The CDR3 DNA reads TGTGCCAGCACCGCCCCGGGACACCCGAGCGGGGAGCTGTTTTTT. It specifies CASTAPGHPSGELFF. This chain links TRBV6-4 with TRBJ2-2; tentative D call: TRBD1 (6 bases). The CDR3 runs 15 residues. V was shortened by 7 bases and J by 7 bases, with 19 bases between the two germline ends. CDR1 and CDR2 from the germline V gene are MRHNA and SNTAGT.

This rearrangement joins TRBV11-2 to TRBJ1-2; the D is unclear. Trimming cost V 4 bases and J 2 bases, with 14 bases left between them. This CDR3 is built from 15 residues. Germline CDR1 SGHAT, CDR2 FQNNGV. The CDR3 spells CASSSLKGRNYGYTF. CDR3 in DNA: TGTGCCAGCAGCTCCCTCAAAGGCAGGAACTATGGCTACACCTTC. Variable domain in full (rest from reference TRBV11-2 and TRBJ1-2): EAGVAQSPRYKIIEKRQSVAFWCNPISGHATLYWYQQILGQGPKLLIQFQNNGVVDDSQLPKDRFSAERLKGVDSTLKIQPAKLEDSAVYLCASSSLKGRNYGYTFGSGTRLTVV.

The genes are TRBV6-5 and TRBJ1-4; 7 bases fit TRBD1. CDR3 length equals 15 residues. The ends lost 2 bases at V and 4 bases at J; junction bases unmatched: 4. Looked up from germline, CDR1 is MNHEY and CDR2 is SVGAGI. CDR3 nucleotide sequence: TGTGCCAGCAGTTACACGGGACAGCTTAATGAAAAACTGTTTTTT. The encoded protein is CASSYTGQLNEKLFF.

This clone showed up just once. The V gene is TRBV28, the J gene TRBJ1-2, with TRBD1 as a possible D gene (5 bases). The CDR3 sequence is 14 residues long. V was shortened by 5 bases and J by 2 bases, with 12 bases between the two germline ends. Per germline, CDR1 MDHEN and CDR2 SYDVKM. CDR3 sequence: CASSPPGRNYGYTF. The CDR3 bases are TGTGCCAGCAGTCCACCGGGACGGAACTATGGCTACACCTTC.

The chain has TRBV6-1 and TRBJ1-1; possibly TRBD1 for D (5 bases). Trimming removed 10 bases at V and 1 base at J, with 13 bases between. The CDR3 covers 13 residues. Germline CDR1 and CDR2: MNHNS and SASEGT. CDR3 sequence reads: CAIRQPQNTEAFF. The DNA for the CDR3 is TGTGCCATTCGACAGCCCCAGAACACTGAAGCTTTCTTT.

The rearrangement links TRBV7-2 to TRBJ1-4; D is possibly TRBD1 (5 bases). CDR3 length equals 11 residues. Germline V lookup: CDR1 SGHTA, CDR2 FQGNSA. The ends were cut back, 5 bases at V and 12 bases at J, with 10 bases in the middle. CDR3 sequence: CASSQRQQLFF. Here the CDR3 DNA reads TGTGCCAGCAGCCAGCGACAGCAACTGTTTTTT.

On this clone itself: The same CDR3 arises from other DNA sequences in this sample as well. In nucleotides, the CDR3 is TGTGCCAGCAGCAGGGACACTGAAGCTTTCTTT. This translates into CASSRDTEAFF. The V call is TRBV6-5, the J call TRBJ1-1; D perhaps matches TRBD1 (5 bases). Trimming took 6 bases from V and 3 from J, leaving 5 bases between them. Germline CDR1 is MNHEY and CDR2 is SVGAGI. This CDR3 has 11 residues.

Written as DNA, the CDR3 is TGTGCCAGCAGCATACAGGTGGACTATGGCTACACCTTC. The encoded protein is CASSIQVDYGYTF. The V and J genes are TRBV5-8 and TRBJ1-2; perhaps TRBD1 as D (5 bases). Germline assignment: CDR1 SGHTS and CDR2 YDEGEE. There are 13 residues in the CDR3. V lost 4 bases and J lost 3, with 10 bases in between.

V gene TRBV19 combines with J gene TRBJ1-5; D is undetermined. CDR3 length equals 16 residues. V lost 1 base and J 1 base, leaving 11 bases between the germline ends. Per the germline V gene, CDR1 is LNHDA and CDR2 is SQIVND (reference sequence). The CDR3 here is CASSIGGGLSNQPQHF. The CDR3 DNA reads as TGTGCCAGTAGTATAGGGGGAGGGTTGAGCAATCAGCCCCAGCATTTT.

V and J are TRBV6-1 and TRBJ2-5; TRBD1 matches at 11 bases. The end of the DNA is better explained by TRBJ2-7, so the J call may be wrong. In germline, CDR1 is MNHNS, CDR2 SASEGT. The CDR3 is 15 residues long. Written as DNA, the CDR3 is TGTGCCAGCAGTGAGAGCGGGACAGGGGGTAACGAGCAGTACTTC. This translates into CASSESGTGGNEQYF.

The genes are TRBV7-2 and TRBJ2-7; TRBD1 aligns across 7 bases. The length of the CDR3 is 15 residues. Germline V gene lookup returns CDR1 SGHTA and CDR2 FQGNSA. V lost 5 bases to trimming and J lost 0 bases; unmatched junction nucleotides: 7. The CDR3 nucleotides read TGTGCCAGCAGCCGAGGACAGGCGAGCTCCTACGAGCAGTACTTC. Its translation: CASSRGQASSYEQYF.

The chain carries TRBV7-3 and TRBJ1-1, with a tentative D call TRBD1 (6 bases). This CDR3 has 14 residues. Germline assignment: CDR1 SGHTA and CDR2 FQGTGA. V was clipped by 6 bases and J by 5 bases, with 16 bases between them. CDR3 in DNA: TGTGCCAGCAGTCCCAGGGGATCCGGGACTGAAGCTTTCTTT. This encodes CASSPRGSGTEAFF.

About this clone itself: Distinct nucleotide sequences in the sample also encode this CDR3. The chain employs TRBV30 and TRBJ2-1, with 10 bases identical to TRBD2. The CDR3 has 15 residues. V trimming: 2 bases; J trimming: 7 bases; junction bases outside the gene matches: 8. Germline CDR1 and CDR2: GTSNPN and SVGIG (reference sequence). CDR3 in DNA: TGTGCCTGGAGTCGGGGTCTAGCGGGAGTTAATGAGCAGTTCTTC. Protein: CAWSRGLAGVNEQFF. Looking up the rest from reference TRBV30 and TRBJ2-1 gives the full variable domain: SQTIHQWPATLVQPVGSPLSLECTVEGTSNPNLYWYRQAAGRGLQLLFYSVGIGQISSEVPQNLSASRPQDRQFILSSKKLLLSDSGFYLCAWSRGLAGVNEQFFGPGTRLTVL.

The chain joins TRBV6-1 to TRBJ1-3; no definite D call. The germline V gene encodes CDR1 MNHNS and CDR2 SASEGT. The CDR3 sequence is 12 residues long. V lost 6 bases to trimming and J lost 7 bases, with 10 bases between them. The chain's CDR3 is CASSWTENTIYF. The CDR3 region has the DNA TGTGCCAGCAGCTGGACGGAGAACACCATATATTTT.

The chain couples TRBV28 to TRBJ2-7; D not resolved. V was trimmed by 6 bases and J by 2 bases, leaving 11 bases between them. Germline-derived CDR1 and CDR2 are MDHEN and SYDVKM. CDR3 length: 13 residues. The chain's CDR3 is CASSSGPAYEQYF. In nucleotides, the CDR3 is TGTGCCAGCAGCTCCGGGCCTGCCTACGAGCAGTACTTC.

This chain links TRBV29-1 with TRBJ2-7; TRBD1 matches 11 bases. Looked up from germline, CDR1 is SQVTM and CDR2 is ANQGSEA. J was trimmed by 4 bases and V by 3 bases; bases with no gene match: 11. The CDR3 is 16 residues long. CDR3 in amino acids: CSVEGGVGQGEYEQYF. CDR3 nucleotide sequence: TGCAGCGTTGAGGGGGGCGTGGGACAGGGGGAATACGAGCAGTACTTC.

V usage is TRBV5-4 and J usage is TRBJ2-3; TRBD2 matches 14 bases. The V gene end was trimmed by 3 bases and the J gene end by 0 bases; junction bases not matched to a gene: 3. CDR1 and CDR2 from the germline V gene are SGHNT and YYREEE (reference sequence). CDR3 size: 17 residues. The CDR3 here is CASSWGTSGSSTDTQYF. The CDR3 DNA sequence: TGTGCCAGCAGCTGGGGGACTAGCGGGAGCAGCACAGATACGCAGTATTTT.